The 25 T cell receptor beta chains listed next were all sequenced from one sample in a study of HIV-infected patients and healthy controls. Antiretroviral therapy had run roughly three months, about 14 weeks, before follow-up blood collection. Whole blood was used without fractionation, so all unsorted peripheral T cells were included. Around 530 ng RNA was reverse transcribed with alpha and beta constant-region primers. Separate chain-specific third strand synthesis with multiplexing indices produced the alpha and beta libraries. TCRdb re-derived calls from the 5' RACE reads in MiXCR, one entry per CDR3 protein. The sample lists 8,100 or so distinct CDR3 sequences, approximately 6.8% occurring once. The source material was blood, sampled during antiretroviral therapy. These receptors all come from an adult with HIV infection.

This clonotype was seen a few times. Since it is a stray read in a library aimed at alpha chains, this beta chain has a size that is not meaningful. The CDR3 sequence is CASSLGLAGGIDEQFF. The CDR3 DNA reads as TGTGCCAGCAGCCTGGGACTAGCGGGAGGTATTGATGAGCAGTTCTTC. The V gene is TRBV7-3, the J gene TRBJ2-1; 15 bases match TRBD2. The J segment lost 8 bases and the V segment lost 5 bases, leaving 7 bases of the junction unmatched. Germline CDR1 is SGHTA and CDR2 is FQGTGA. The length of the CDR3 is 16 residues.

This clonotype appeared many times. This beta chain is a stray sequence in a library constructed for alpha chains; its clone size is not meaningful. The chain couples TRBV6-5 to TRBJ1-1; D call uncertain. This CDR3 spans 13 amino acids. V was cut by 5 bases and J by 0 bases, with 7 bases left in between. The germline V gene has CDR1 MNHEY and CDR2 SVGAGI. DNA for the CDR3: TGTGCCAGCAGTCGACACATGAACACTGAAGCTTTCTTT. Translation gives CASSRHMNTEAFF.

Regarding this clonotype: The size of this beta chain means little, since it is a stray read in a library made for alpha chains. The chain joins TRBV19 to TRBJ2-1, with 12 nucleotides matching TRBD2. CDR3 length: 16 residues. CDR1 is LNHDA and CDR2 is SQIVND in the germline V gene (reference sequence). V gave up 4 bases and J gave up 5 bases; unmatched junction bases: 6. In DNA form, the CDR3 reads TGTGCCAGTAGTACCCTAGCGGGAGGGCGAAACAATGAGCAGTTCTTC. This sequence encodes CASSTLAGGRNNEQFF.

In its sample, this clonotype ranks as medium-sized (0.01 to 0.1%). Within a library made for alpha chains, this beta chain is off target, and its count is uninformative. The chain combines TRBV10-2 with TRBJ2-1, with D perhaps matching TRBD2 (5 bases). The germline gives CDR1 WSHSY, CDR2 SAAADI. This CDR3 comprises 12 residues. The V end was cut by 6 bases, the J end by 4 bases, with 7 bases between. The CDR3 sequence: CASSGVYNEQFF. CDR3 DNA sequence: TGCGCCAGCAGCGGGGTATACAATGAGCAGTTCTTC.

This clonotype is medium-sized by share. For a library built for alpha chains, this beta chain is a stray read; little rests on its size. The J gene is TRBJ2-5, the V gene TRBV29-1; 8 bases agree with TRBD1. The CDR3 length is 12 residues. Germline V gene lookup returns CDR1 SQVTM and CDR2 ANQGSEA. V lost 6 bases and J lost 5; bases outside the gene matches: 5. In DNA, the CDR3 is TGCAGCGTCACGACAGGGGTGGAGACCCAGTACTTC. Translating gives CSVTTGVETQYF.

There are many counts of this clonotype. This beta chain represents an off-target read in a library built for alpha chains; its size is of limited meaning. The chain has TRBV7-9 and TRBJ2-1, with 8 bases fitting TRBD2. Germline CDR1 reads SEHNR; CDR2 reads FQNEAQ (reference sequence). The J segment lost 7 bases and the V segment lost 2 bases, leaving 7 bases of the junction unmatched. CDR3 length equals 15 residues. The DNA for the CDR3 is TGTGCCAGCAGCTTATCGCCGGGGGGGCCTAATGAGCAGTTCTTC. It is translated as CASSLSPGGPNEQFF. Looking up the rest from reference TRBV7-9 and TRBJ2-1 gives the full variable domain: DTGVSQNPRHKITKRGQNVTFRCDPISEHNRLYWYRQTLGQGPEFLTYFQNEAQLEKSRLLSDRFSAERPKGSFSTLEIQRTEQGDSAMYLCASSLSPGGPNEQFFGPGTRLTVL.

This clonotype is labeled as medium-sized (0.01 to 0.1%). This beta chain lies outside the target of a library built for alpha chains; its clone size means little. The chain joins TRBV29-1 to TRBJ1-2, with D hard to call. V was pared by 4 bases and J by 7 bases, with 1 base between. The CDR3 extends over 8 amino acids. Per germline, CDR1 SQVTM and CDR2 ANQGSEA. CDR3 sequence (DNA): TGCAGCGTTGGTGGCTACACCTTC. Its protein is CSVGGYTF. Filled out from reference TRBV29-1 and TRBJ1-2, the complete variable domain reads SAVISQKPSRDICQRGTSLTIQCQVDSQVTMMFWYRQQPGQSLTLIATANQGSEATYESGFVIDKFPISRPNLTFSTLTVSNMSPEDSSIYLCSVGGYTFGSGTRLTVV.

This clonotype is classed as medium-sized (0.01 to 0.1%). Because the library targeted alpha chains, this beta chain is an off-target read whose size means little. This chain's CDR3 is CASSQTGYNEQFF. Here the CDR3 DNA reads TGTGCCAGCAGCCAAACTGGCTACAATGAGCAGTTCTTC. The chain recombines TRBV16 with TRBJ2-1; D uncertain. Per the germline V gene, CDR1 is KGHSY and CDR2 is FQNENV. This CDR3 is built from 13 residues. V lost 2 bases, J lost 3 bases, and 5 bases lay in between.

This clonotype was detected ten times or more. In a library made to pick up alpha chains, this beta chain is a stray read with a size that means little. The J gene is TRBJ1-1, the V gene TRBV6-1, with a possible D match to TRBD1 (5 bases). The CDR3 covers 12 residues. V shed 7 bases and J shed 12 bases, with 18 bases lying between them. Germline V gives CDR1 MNHNS, CDR2 SASEGT. The CDR3 is CASNLYQGETFF. The CDR3 DNA is TGTGCCAGCAACCTTTACCAGGGTGAGACTTTCTTT.

This clonotype is judged medium-sized. This beta chain lies outside the target of a library built for alpha chains; its clone size means little. The genes are TRBV5-1 and TRBJ2-1; D may be TRBD2 (6 bases). This CDR3 has 15 amino acids. Germline lookup yields CDR1 SGHRS and CDR2 YFSETQ. V lost 0 bases, J lost 4 bases, and 11 bases lay in between. The CDR3 DNA reads TGCGCCAGCAGCTTGGGGGGACTGGATTACAATGAGCAGTTCTTC. It specifies CASSLGGLDYNEQFF.

This clonotype rates as medium-sized (0.01 to 0.1%). With the library built for alpha chains, this beta chain is off target and its frequency is not meaningful. V usage is TRBV29-1 and J usage is TRBJ1-5; 8 nucleotides align to TRBD1. This CDR3 has 14 residues. The junction had 10 bases not matched to a gene; V was cut back by 7 bases and J by 5 bases. The germline gives CDR1 SQVTM, CDR2 ANQGSEA. This CDR3 is CSAVEGTGHQPQHF. The DNA of the CDR3 is TGCAGCGCCGTTGAGGGGACAGGTCATCAGCCCCAGCATTTT.

This clonotype occurred many times. Being off target in a library aimed at alpha chains, this beta chain has a size of little meaning. The chain links TRBV7-2 to TRBJ1-5; D is uncertain. V was clipped by 3 bases and J by 0 bases, with 6 bases between them. This CDR3 is 14 amino acids long. Per the germline V gene, CDR1 is SGHTA and CDR2 is FQGNSA. The CDR3 protein is CASSLDFSNQPQHF. The CDR3 DNA reads as TGTGCCAGCAGCTTGGACTTTAGCAATCAGCCCCAGCATTTT.

This clonotype was recorded at least ten times. This beta chain appears as a stray read in a library generated for alpha chains; its size is not informative. The chain is built from TRBV6-1 and TRBJ2-7; TRBD2 matches at 10 bases. Germline CDR1 reads MNHNS; CDR2 reads SASEGT. The CDR3 is 17 amino acids. After removal of 8 bases from V and 4 bases from J, the junction contained 17 bases not matched to a gene. CDR3 bases: TGTGCCAGCCCCCGGGGTAGCGGGAGGTCTACCTCGTACGAGCAGTACTTC. It specifies CASPRGSGRSTSYEQYF.

There are many counts of this clonotype. This beta chain lies outside the target of a library built for alpha chains; its clone size means little. The chain is built from TRBV10-1 and TRBJ2-4; TRBD1 matches at 10 bases. The CDR3 is 19 residues long. Germline loops: CDR1 WNHNN, CDR2 SYGVQD (reference sequence). V shed 3 bases and J 1 base; nucleotides not matched to a gene: 12. DNA for the CDR3: TGCGCCAGCAGTGATCCGACAGGGGGCCCAATCGGGGCCAAAAACATTCAGTACTTC. Its protein is CASSDPTGGPIGAKNIQYF.

This clonotype was counted only a few times. This beta chain lies outside the target of a library built for alpha chains; its clone size means little. The chain employs TRBV7-3 and TRBJ2-3, with TRBD2 as a possible D gene (6 bases). V was clipped by 1 base and J by 2 bases, with 10 bases between them. The length of the CDR3 is 15 residues. Germline CDR1 reads SGHTA; CDR2 reads FQGTGA. The CDR3 nucleotides are TGTGCCAGCAGCTTAAATGGCGGGAACACAGATACGCAGTATTTT. Protein sequence: CASSLNGGNTDTQYF.

This clonotype is medium-sized in the sample. This beta chain appears as a stray read in a library generated for alpha chains; its size is not informative. The gene calls are TRBV20-1 and TRBJ2-7; 10 bases map to TRBD2. Looked up from germline, CDR1 is DFQATT and CDR2 is SNEGSKA (reference sequence). The CDR3 has 15 amino acids. Germline trimming cut 2 bases from V and 3 bases from J; bases unmatched to any gene: 7. The CDR3 sequence is CSARIAGGNYYEQYF. CDR3 coding DNA: TGCAGTGCTAGAATAGCGGGAGGAAACTACTACGAGCAGTACTTC.

In its sample, this clonotype was seen many times. This beta chain came through as a stray read in a library set up for alpha chains, and its size says little. This chain's CDR3 is CAGRDPLISSYNSPLHF. For the CDR3, the DNA is TGTGCCGGCCGGGACCCCCTTATTAGCTCCTATAATTCACCCCTCCACTTT. The chain is built from TRBV6-1 and TRBJ1-6, with TRBD1 as a possible D gene (5 bases). The V end was cut by 11 bases, the J end by 0 bases, with 20 bases between. This CDR3 contains 17 residues. CDR1 and CDR2 from the germline V gene are MNHNS and SASEGT.

This clonotype has a count of ten or more. At one end the junction does not follow the germline gene, possibly because of a read error. As an off-target read in a library built for alpha chains, this beta chain has a frequency of little significance. V usage is TRBV6-6 and J usage is TRBJ2-7; 9 bases map to TRBD2. Germline assignment: CDR1 MNHNY and CDR2 SVGAGI (reference sequence). The CDR3 consists of 16 residues. The CDR3 region is CASSYTPPEASGILGF. CDR3 sequence (DNA): TGTGCCAGCAGTTACACCCCCCCCGAGGCTAGCGGGATTCTCGGCTTC.

This clonotype was counted ten times or more. The library was prepared for alpha chains; this beta chain is a stray read, so its frequency means little. This chain connects TRBV4-2 to TRBJ2-5, with D uncertain. Per the germline V gene, CDR1 is LGHNA and CDR2 is YNFKEQ. The V end was cut by 2 bases, the J end by 9 bases, with 22 bases between. This CDR3 spans 16 amino acids. CDR3: CASSQTFGLSRPAQYF. The CDR3 DNA sequence: TGTGCCAGCAGCCAAACGTTCGGGTTGTCTCGGCCCGCCCAGTACTTC.

By sample fraction, this clonotype is medium-sized. As an off-target read in a library built for alpha chains, this beta chain has a frequency of little significance. This rearrangement joins TRBV5-6 to TRBJ2-7, with 7 bases that match TRBD1. Trimming took 7 bases from V and 6 from J; bases not matched to a gene: 22. Germline CDR1 and CDR2: SGHDT and YYEEEE. CDR3 length: 17 residues. CDR3 coding DNA: TGTGCCAGCCAAACAGGCTTTACAGGGGACGCCCGAAGCGAGCAGTACTTC. It yields the protein CASQTGFTGDARSEQYF. The full variable domain, with the rest looked up from reference TRBV5-6 and TRBJ2-7, is DAGVTQSPTHLIKTRGQQVTLRCSPKSGHDTVSWYQQALGQGPQFIFQYYEEEERQRGNFPDRFSGHQFPNYSSELNVNALLLGDSALYLCASQTGFTGDARSEQYFGPGTRLTVT.

By frequency in the sample, this clonotype is medium-sized (0.01 to 0.1%). This beta chain is an off-target read within a library intended for alpha chains, so its frequency means little. The CDR3 nucleotides read TGCAGCGTTTTCAATTGGGGGGACACCGGGGAGCTGTTTTTT. It encodes CSVFNWGDTGELFF. This sequence joins TRBV29-1 and TRBJ2-2; TRBD2 might be the D (6 bases). Between the trimmed V and J ends, which lost 5 bases and 3 bases, there was a span of 13 bases. This CDR3 is built from 14 residues. CDR1 SQVTM and CDR2 ANQGSEA come from the germline V gene.

This clonotype was picked up many times. This beta chain lies outside the target of a library built for alpha chains; its clone size means little. The chain uses TRBV12-3 or TRBV12-4 and TRBJ2-2; D is unclear. The CDR3 covers 12 residues. The CDR3 here is CATAPEAGELFF. CDR3 sequence (DNA): TGTGCGACGGCTCCCGAAGCCGGGGAGCTGTTTTTT.

In this sample, this clonotype is medium-sized. Being off target in a library aimed at alpha chains, this beta chain has a size of little meaning. This chain joins TRBV9 and TRBJ1-3; tentative D call: TRBD1 (5 bases). Trimming stripped 7 bases from V and 2 bases from J, with 16 bases between. The CDR3 spans 15 residues. From germline, CDR1 is SGDLS and CDR2 YYNGEE. Here the CDR3 DNA reads TGTGCCAGCGCGAGGACAATCGACCCTGGAAACACCATATATTTT. Translating gives CASARTIDPGNTIYF.

This clonotype was seen repeatedly, ten times or more. Because this beta chain is a stray read in a library intended to capture alpha chains, its abundance should not be given much weight. This chain connects TRBV28 to TRBJ1-2; TRBD1 matches at 8 bases. Trimming removed 5 bases from V and 4 bases from J; junction bases left unmatched: 9. This CDR3 has 15 residues. CDR1 is MDHEN and CDR2 is SYDVKM in the germline V gene. The CDR3 is CASSEGQGTAYGYTF. DNA for the CDR3: TGTGCCAGCAGTGAAGGACAGGGCACGGCCTATGGCTACACCTTC.

This clonotype was observed at least ten times. This beta chain is an off-target read within a library intended for alpha chains, so its frequency means little. CDR3 in DNA: TGTGCCAGTAGTTGGGCAGCCACTTACAATGAGCAGTTCTTC. This encodes CASSWAATYNEQFF. The chain couples TRBV19 to TRBJ2-1; D unclear. The CDR3 length is 14 residues. V lost 5 bases and J 4 bases, leaving 12 bases between the germline ends. CDR1 is LNHDA, CDR2 SQIVND, per germline (reference sequence).